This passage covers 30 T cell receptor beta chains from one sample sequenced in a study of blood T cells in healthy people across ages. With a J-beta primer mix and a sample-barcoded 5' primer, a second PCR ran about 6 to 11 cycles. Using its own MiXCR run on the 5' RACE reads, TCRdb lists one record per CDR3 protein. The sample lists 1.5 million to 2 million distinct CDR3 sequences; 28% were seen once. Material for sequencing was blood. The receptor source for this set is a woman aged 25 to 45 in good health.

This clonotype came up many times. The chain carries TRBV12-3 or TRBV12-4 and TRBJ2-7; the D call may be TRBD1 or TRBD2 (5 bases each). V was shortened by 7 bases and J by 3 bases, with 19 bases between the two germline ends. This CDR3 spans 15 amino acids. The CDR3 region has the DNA TGTGCCAGCACCCCATCCGGGCTGGGGGTCTACGAGCAGTACTTC. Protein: CASTPSGLGVYEQYF.

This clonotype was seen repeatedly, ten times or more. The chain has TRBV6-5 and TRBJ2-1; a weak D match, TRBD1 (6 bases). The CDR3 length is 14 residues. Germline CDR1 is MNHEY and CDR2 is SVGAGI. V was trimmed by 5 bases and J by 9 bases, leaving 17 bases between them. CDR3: CASSDATGIGEQFF. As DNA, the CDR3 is TGTGCCAGCAGTGACGCCACAGGGATTGGTGAGCAGTTCTTC.

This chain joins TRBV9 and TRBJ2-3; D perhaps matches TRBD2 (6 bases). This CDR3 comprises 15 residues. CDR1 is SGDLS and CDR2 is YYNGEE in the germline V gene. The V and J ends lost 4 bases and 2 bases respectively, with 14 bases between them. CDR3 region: CASSPGTGYTDTQYF. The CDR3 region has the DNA TGTGCCAGCAGCCCCGGGACTGGATACACAGATACGCAGTATTTT.

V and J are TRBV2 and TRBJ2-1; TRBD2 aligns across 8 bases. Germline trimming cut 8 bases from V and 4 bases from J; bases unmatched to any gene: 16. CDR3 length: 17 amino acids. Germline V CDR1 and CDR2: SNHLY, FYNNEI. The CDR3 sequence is CASGPPEGAGEYNEQFF. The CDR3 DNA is TGTGCCAGCGGCCCGCCGGAGGGAGCGGGAGAATACAATGAGCAGTTCTTC.

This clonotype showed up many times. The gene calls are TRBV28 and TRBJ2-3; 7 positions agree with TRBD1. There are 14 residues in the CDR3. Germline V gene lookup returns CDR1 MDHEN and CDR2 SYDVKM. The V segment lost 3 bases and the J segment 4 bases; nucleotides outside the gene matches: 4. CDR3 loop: CASSLRQGADTQYF. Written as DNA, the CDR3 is TGTGCCAGCAGTTTGAGACAGGGAGCAGATACGCAGTATTTT.

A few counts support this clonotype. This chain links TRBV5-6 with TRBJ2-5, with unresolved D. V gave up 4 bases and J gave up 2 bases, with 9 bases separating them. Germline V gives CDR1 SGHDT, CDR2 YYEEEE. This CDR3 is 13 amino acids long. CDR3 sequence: CASSPALQETQYF. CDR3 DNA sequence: TGTGCCAGCAGCCCCGCCTTACAAGAGACCCAGTACTTC. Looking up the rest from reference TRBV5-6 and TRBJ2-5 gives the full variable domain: DAGVTQSPTHLIKTRGQQVTLRCSPKSGHDTVSWYQQALGQGPQFIFQYYEEEERQRGNFPDRFSGHQFPNYSSELNVNALLLGDSALYLCASSPALQETQYFGPGTRLLVL.

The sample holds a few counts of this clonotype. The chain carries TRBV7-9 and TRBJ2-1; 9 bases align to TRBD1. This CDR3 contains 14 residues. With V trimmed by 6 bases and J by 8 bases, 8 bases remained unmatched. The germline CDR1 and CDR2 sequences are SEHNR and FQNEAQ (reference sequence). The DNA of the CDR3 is TGTGCCAGCAGTTGGGACAGGGATGGGGATGAGCAGTTCTTC. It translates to CASSWDRDGDEQFF. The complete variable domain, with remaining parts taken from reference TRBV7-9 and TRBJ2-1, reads DTGVSQNPRHKITKRGQNVTFRCDPISEHNRLYWYRQTLGQGPEFLTYFQNEAQLEKSRLLSDRFSAERPKGSFSTLEIQRTEQGDSAMYLCASSWDRDGDEQFFGPGTRLTVL.

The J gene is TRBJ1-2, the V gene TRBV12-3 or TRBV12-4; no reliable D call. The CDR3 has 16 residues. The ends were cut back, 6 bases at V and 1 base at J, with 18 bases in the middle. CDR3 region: CASSPDLSSRNYGYTF. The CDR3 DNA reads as TGTGCCAGCAGCCCAGATCTGAGCTCGCGTAACTATGGCTACACCTTC.

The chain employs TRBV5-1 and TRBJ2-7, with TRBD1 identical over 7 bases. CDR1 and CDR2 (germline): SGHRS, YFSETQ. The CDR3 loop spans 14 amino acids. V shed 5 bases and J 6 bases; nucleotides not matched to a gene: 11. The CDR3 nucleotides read TGCGCCAGCAGTTCCGAGACAGGGACGGGCGAGCAGTACTTC. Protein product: CASSSETGTGEQYF.

In nucleotides, the CDR3 is TGTGCCAGCAGTTTATCGGGGGTGTATGAGGATACGCAGTATTTT. It codes for CASSLSGVYEDTQYF. The chain is built from TRBV27 and TRBJ2-3; D might be TRBD1 or TRBD2, each matching 5 bases. Germline lookup yields CDR1 MNHEY and CDR2 SMNVEV (reference sequence). Trimming took off 0 bases at V and 6 bases at J, with 13 bases between the two ends. This CDR3 is 15 amino acids long.

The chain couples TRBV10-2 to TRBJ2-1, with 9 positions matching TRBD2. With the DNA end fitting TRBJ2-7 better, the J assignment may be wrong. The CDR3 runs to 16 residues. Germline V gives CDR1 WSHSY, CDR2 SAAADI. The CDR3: CASTGGRVSSYNEQYF. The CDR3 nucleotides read TGCGCCAGCACGGGCGGGAGGGTGAGCTCCTACAATGAGCAGTACTTC.

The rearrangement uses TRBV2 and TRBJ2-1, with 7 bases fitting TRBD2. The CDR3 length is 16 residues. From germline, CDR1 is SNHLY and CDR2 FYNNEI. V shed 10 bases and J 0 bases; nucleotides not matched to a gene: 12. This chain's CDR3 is CATLSPSGVSYNEQFF. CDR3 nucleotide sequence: TGTGCCACCCTCTCCCCCAGCGGGGTCTCCTACAATGAGCAGTTCTTC.

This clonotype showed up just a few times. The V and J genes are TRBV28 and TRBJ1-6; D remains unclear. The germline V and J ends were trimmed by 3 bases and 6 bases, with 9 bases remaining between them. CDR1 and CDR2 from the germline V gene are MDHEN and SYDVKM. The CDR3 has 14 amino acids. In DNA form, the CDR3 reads TGTGCCAGCAGTTTTCACGATAGTAATTCACCCCTCCACTTT. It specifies CASSFHDSNSPLHF.

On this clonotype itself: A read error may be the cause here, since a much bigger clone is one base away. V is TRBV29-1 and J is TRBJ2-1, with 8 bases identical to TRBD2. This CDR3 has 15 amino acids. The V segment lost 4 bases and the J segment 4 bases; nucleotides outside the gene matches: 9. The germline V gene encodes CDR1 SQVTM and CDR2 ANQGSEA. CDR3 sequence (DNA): TGCAGCGTTGGAGGACGAGCGGGAGCGTACAATGAGCAGTTCTTC. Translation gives CSVGGRAGAYNEQFF.

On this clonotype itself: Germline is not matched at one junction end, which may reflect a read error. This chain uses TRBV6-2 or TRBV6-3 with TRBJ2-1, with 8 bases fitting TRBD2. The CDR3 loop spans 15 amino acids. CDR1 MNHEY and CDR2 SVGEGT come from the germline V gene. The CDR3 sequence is CASSLLADTYNGQFF. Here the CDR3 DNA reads TGTGCCAGCAGCCTACTAGCGGACACCTACAATGGGCAGTTCTTC.

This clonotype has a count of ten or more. The chain's CDR3 is CASSESGTVAKNIQYF. The CDR3 nucleotides are TGTGCCAGCAGTGAATCTGGGACAGTAGCCAAAAACATTCAGTACTTC. This sequence joins TRBV25-1 and TRBJ2-4; 7 bases fit TRBD1. There are 16 residues in the CDR3. Looked up from germline, CDR1 is MGHDK and CDR2 is SYGVNS. V trimming: 1 base; J trimming: 0 bases; junction bases outside the gene matches: 3.

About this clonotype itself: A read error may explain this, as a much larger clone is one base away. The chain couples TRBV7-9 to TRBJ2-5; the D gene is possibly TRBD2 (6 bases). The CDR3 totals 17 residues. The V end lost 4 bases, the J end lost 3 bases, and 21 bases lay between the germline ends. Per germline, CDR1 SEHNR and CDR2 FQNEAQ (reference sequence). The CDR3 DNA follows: TGTGCCAGCAGCTATTCCGGGACTGACGGTGTCGAAGAGACCCAGTACTTC. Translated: CASSYSGTDGVEETQYF.

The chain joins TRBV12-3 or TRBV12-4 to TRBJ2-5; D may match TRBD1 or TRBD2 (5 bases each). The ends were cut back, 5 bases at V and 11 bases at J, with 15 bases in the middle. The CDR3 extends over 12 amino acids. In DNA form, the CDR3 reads TGTGCCAGCAGTCTTTGGACCAGGGAGCAGTACTTC. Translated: CASSLWTREQYF.

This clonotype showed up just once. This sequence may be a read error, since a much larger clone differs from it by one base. CDR3 DNA sequence: TGCAGTGCTAGCCACAGGGACCCACGTTACAATGAGCAGTACTTC. It is translated as CSASHRDPRYNEQYF. The chain recombines TRBV20-1 with TRBJ2-5, with D perhaps matching TRBD1 (6 bases). The CDR3 length is 15 residues. CDR1 is DFQATT and CDR2 is SNEGSKA in the germline V gene (reference sequence). Trimming left V 3 bases short and J 11 bases short, with 25 bases between.

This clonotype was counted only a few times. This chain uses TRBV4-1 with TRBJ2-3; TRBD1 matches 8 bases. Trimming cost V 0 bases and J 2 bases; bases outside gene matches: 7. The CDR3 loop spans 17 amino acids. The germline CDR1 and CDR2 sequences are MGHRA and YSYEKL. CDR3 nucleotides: TGCGCCAGCAGCCAAGATAGGACAGGGTATTTCACAGATACGCAGTATTTT. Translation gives CASSQDRTGYFTDTQYF.

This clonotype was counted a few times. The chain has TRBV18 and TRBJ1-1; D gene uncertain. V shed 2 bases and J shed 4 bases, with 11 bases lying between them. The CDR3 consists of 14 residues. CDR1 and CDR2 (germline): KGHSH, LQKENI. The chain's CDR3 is CASSPMEWGTEAFF. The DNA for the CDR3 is TGTGCCAGCTCACCAATGGAATGGGGCACTGAAGCTTTCTTT.

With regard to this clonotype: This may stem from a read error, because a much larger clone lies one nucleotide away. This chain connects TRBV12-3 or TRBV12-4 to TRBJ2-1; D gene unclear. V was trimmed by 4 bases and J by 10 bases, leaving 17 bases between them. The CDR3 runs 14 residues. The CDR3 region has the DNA TGTGCCAGCAGTTCTCAACTTAGCTCCTACGAGCAGTTCTTC. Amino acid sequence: CASSSQLSSYEQFF.

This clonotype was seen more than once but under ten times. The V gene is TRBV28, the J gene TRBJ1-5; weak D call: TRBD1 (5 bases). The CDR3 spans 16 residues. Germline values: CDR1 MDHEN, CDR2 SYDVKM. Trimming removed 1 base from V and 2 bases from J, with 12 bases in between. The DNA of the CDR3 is TGTGCCAGCAGTTTATCCCAGGGTTGGGGCAATCAGCCCCAGCATTTT. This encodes CASSLSQGWGNQPQHF.

The CDR3 region has the DNA TGTGCCAGCAAGAGGCAGAACACTGAAGCTTTCTTT. Its translation is CASKRQNTEAFF. The V gene is TRBV6-1, the J gene TRBJ1-1, with D unclear. V lost 7 bases, J lost 1 base, and 7 bases lay in between. Germline V gene sequence: CDR1 MNHNS, CDR2 SASEGT. This CDR3 is 12 amino acids long.

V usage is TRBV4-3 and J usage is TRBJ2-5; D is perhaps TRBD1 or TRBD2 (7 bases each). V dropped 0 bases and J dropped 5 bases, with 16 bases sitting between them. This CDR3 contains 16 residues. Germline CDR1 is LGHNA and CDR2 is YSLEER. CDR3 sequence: CASSQEGTAGLETQYF. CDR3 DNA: TGCGCCAGCAGCCAAGAAGGGACAGCGGGATTGGAGACCCAGTACTTC.

CDR3 nucleotide sequence: TGCGCCAGCAGCTTGACAGCAAGTGAGACCCAGTACTTC. Encoded protein: CASSLTASETQYF. This chain uses TRBV5-1 with TRBJ2-5; D unclear. The germline V gene encodes CDR1 SGHRS and CDR2 YFSETQ. CDR3 length equals 13 residues. The ends were cut back, 1 base at V and 5 bases at J, with 9 bases in the middle.

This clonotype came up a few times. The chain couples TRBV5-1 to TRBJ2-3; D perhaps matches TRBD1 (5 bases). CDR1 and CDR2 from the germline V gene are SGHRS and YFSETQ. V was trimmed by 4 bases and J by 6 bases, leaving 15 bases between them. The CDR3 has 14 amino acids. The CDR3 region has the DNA TGCGCCAGCAGCCACGAGCAGGGTCCGGATACGCAGTATTTT. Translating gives CASSHEQGPDTQYF. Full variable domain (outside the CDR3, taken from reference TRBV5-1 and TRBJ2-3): KAGVTQTPRYLIKTRGQQVTLSCSPISGHRSVSWYQQTPGQGLQFLFEYFSETQRNKGNFPGRFSGRQFSNSRSEMNVSTLELGDSALYLCASSHEQGPDTQYFGPGTRLTVL.

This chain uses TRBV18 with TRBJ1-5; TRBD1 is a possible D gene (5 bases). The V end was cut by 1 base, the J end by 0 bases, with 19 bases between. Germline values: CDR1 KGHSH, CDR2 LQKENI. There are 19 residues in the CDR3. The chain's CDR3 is CASSPLPGRGGDSNQPQHF. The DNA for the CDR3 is TGTGCCAGCTCACCACTGCCGGGGCGGGGCGGTGATAGCAATCAGCCCCAGCATTTT.

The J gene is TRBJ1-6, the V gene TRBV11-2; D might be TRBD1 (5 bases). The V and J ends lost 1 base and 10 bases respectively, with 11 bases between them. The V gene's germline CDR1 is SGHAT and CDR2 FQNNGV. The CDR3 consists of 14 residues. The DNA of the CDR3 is TGTGCCAGCAGCTTAGCTATCTGGGGCTCACCCCTCCACTTT. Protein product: CASSLAIWGSPLHF.

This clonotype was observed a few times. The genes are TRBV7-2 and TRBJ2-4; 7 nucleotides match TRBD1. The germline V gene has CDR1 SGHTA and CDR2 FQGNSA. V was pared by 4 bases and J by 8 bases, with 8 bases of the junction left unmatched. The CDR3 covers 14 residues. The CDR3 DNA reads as TGTGCCAGCAGCTCCACAGGGGCCGCGGACATTCAGTACTTC. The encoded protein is CASSSTGAADIQYF.